Listed below are T cell receptor beta chains from one sample, sequenced in a study of T cell responses to AZD1222 COVID-19 vaccine. Repertoires were generated with immunoSEQ multiplex PCR, while TCRdb's copy carries only in-frame clones and drops some. The data show 85,000 to 110,000 clones, 90% to 95% seen once. Sequencing was performed on peripheral blood, taken on day 0 of AZD1222 vaccination. All receptors derive from an adult in good health. Each CDR3 is given with its conserved first and last residue. A D gene is named only where the DNA matches it firmly. Clone size is not always given. Where it is, it says once, few, many or a class for expanded clones.

v_gene	abundance	d_gene	j_gene	CDR3nt	CDR3aa
TRBV3-1/TRBV3-2	NA	TRBD2	TRBJ2-7	TGTGCCAGCAGCCAAAATAAGTTGGGACTAGCCGACTACGAGCAGTACTTC	CASSQNKLGLADYEQYF
TRBV9	NA	TRBD2	TRBJ2-7	TGTGCCAGCAGCCATGGACTAGCGGACGAGCAGTACTTC	CASSHGLADEQYF
TRBV19	NA	NA	TRBJ2-7	TGTGCCAGTAGTATGGGCTTGACACTCTACGAGCAGTACTTC	CASSMGLTLYEQYF
TRBV5-1	NA	NA	TRBJ1-6	TGCGCCAGCAGCTTCAGGGCTCTGGGAGTAAATTCACCCCTCCACTTT	CASSFRALGVNSPLHF
TRBV21-1	NA	NA	TRBJ2-7	TGTGCCAGCCCGGACAGACTATTCTACGAGCAGTACTTC	CASPDRLFYEQYF
TRBV2	NA	TRBD1	TRBJ2-7	TGTGCCAGCAGTGCCGGGACAGGGGGAGGCGAGCAGTACTTC	CASSAGTGGGEQYF
TRBV7-6	once	TRBD2	TRBJ2-1	TGTGCCAGCAGCTTCGGAGCGGGAGGGGACAATGAGCAGTTCTTC	CASSFGAGGDNEQFF
TRBV6-5	NA	NA	TRBJ2-5	TGTGCCAGCCGACGACTAGGGAACCAAGAGACCCAGTACTTC	CASRRLGNQETQYF
TRBV19	NA	TRBD2	TRBJ2-7	TGTGCCAGTAGTAGTAGGGGGACTAGCGTCTACGAGCAGTACTTC	CASSSRGTSVYEQYF
TRBV5-8	NA	NA	TRBJ2-3	TGTGCCAGCAGCTGGGACAAAAGCACAGATACGCAGTATTTT	CASSWDKSTDTQYF
TRBV18	few	NA	TRBJ2-6	TGTGCCAGTCTAGAAAGCCGGGTCCATGACTCTGGGGCCAACGTCCTGACTTTC	CASLESRVHDSGANVLTF
TRBV24-1	once	NA	TRBJ1-2	TGTGCCACCAGTGATTTGGGCGGCAGGGATGGGTATGGCTACACCTTC	CATSDLGGRDGYGYTF
TRBV7-2	NA	TRBD1	TRBJ1-5	TGTGCCAGCAGCTCACAGGGGAGCCAGCCCCAGCATTTT	CASSSQGSQPQHF
TRBV2	NA	NA	TRBJ2-7	TGTGCCAGCAGTGGGGCTATCGAGCAGTACTTC	CASSGAIEQYF
TRBV7-2	NA	TRBD1	TRBJ2-7	TGTGCCAGCAGCTTAGGGGCAGGGGGTGTCTACGAGCAGTACTTC	CASSLGAGGVYEQYF
TRBV6-5	NA	TRBD2	TRBJ2-7	TGTGCCAGCAGAACTAGCGGGAGGTCCTACGAGCAGTACTTC	CASRTSGRSYEQYF
TRBV11-2	NA	NA	TRBJ2-7	TGTGCCAGCAGCTCGTTGCCTGGATCCTCCTACGAGCAGTACTTC	CASSSLPGSSYEQYF
TRBV21-1	NA	NA	TRBJ1-3	TGTGCCAGCAGCAAACTTAGCACCATATATTTT	CASSKLSTIYF
TRBV28	few	TRBD2	TRBJ2-2	TGTGCCAGCAGTTTGATCGGGGTCAGGACTAGCGGGAGTAGGAGGGACACCGGGGAGCTGTTTTTT	CASSLIGVRTSGSRRDTGELFF
TRBV28	NA	TRBD2	TRBJ2-7	TGTGCCAGCAGTTTACTGGCTAGCGGGTCCTACGAGCAGTACTTC	CASSLLASGSYEQYF
TRBV6-9	once	NA	TRBJ2-7	TGTGCCAGCACTTTTGGCTGCTACGAGCAGTACTTC	CASTFGCYEQYF
TRBV2	NA	TRBD1	TRBJ2-5	TGTGCCGGATCGGACAGGGGGCAGCAAGAGACCCAGTACTTC	CAGSDRGQQETQYF
TRBV18	NA	NA	TRBJ1-2	TGTGCCAGCTCATATTTACCTGGGACGGACTATGGCTACACCTTC	CASSYLPGTDYGYTF
TRBV7-2	once	TRBD1	TRBJ1-1	TGTGCCAGCAGCCCACAGGGGGCGAGGACTGAAGCTTTCTTT	CASSPQGARTEAFF
TRBV9	NA	NA	TRBJ2-5	TGTGCCAGCAGCGTAGATAGCGCCGGGCGGACCCAGTACTTC	CASSVDSAGRTQYF
TRBV28	once	NA	TRBJ1-1	TGTGCCAGCAGTTTGAGGGTAGATGAAGCTTTCTTT	CASSLRVDEAFF
TRBV2	NA	NA	TRBJ1-5	TGTGCCAGCAGTGAAGTACAGGGCAGTCAGCCCCAGCATTTT	CASSEVQGSQPQHF
TRBV6-5	NA	NA	TRBJ1-5	TGTGCCAGCAGCCAAACCCGGGGGAGCAATCAGCCCCAGCATTTT	CASSQTRGSNQPQHF
TRBV4-2	NA	NA	TRBJ2-1	TGTGCCAGCAGCCAGAACACCGGGACAAACTTTGCCTCCTACAATGAGCAGTTCTTC	CASSQNTGTNFASYNEQFF
TRBV5-6	NA	NA	TRBJ2-7	TGTGCCAGCGAGATCCGGGGAAGCATTTACGAGCAGTACTTC	CASEIRGSIYEQYF
TRBV12-5	NA	NA	TRBJ2-1	TGTGCTAGTGGGCCCGGGCTCAATGAGCAGTTCTTC	CASGPGLNEQFF
TRBV5-1	NA	NA	TRBJ2-5	TGCGCCAGCAGCTTGGGGGGTGAAGAGACCCAGTACTTC	CASSLGGEETQYF
TRBV3-1/TRBV3-2	NA	NA	TRBJ2-7	TGTGCCAGCAGCCAAACGGGAGTTAGCTACGAGCAGTACTTC	CASSQTGVSYEQYF
TRBV10-3	NA	NA	TRBJ2-3	TGTGCCATCAGTCCGGGACAAGAGACCAGCACAGATACGCAGTATTTT	CAISPGQETSTDTQYF
TRBV19	NA	NA	TRBJ2-6	TGTGCCAGTACCAGCTCCCACTCTGGGGCCAACGTCCTGACTTTC	CASTSSHSGANVLTF